The subject of this entry is one TCR beta chain. The antigen remains unidentified. Notes on the study in general: Tumor Treg TCRs overlapped most with tumor naive CD4+ cells.

Cells sorted as Tregs were CD4+, CD25+ and CD127-/low. The CDR3 length is 14 residues. CDR1 is DFQATT, CDR2 SNEGSKA, per germline (reference sequence). The junction had 6 bases not matched to a gene; V was cut back by 1 base and J by 6 bases. Constant-region reverse primers amplified full-length variable regions, followed by semi-nested Nested Universal Primer A PCR. TCRdb recomputed calls from the 5' RACE reads with MiXCR, one row per CDR3 protein. In the table there are several thousand distinct CDR3 sequences, more than 40% of which are singletons. V usage is TRBV20-1 and J usage is TRBJ1-2; 9 nucleotides align to TRBD1. Sequenced input: Tregs sorted from a lymph node. This TCR derives from a female donor with breast cancer. The CDR3 DNA reads TGCAGTGCTAGAGTTGACAGGGGGGTGAATGGCTACACCTTC. Its protein is CSARVDRGVNGYTF.